One sample yielded the 31 T cell receptor beta chains listed below, sequenced in a study of persistence of HIV-infected CD4 T cells. These receptors lack a known antigen. Lysates of CMV-infected fibroblasts at about 10 ug/mL stimulated these cells. CD40L-negative CD69-negative CD45RO-high memory CD4+ T cells were sorted as populations depleted of antigen-responding cells. Sequencing used immunoSEQ version 4 in survey mode. Sequencing was performed with immunoSEQ multiplex PCR; in TCRdb, only in-frame clones are kept and a portion is missing. The sample includes roughly 30,000 clones, approximately 80% of them seen just once. Sequenced material: CD4+ T cells sorted from PBMCs after approximately 19-hour stimulation, taken from a patient who received antiretroviral therapy. These receptor sequences come from an adult woman with HIV who was CMV-seropositive.

The chain joins TRBV30 to TRBJ1-1; no firm D call. The CDR3 length is 14 residues. Trimming left V 4 bases short and J 2 bases short, with 14 bases between. CDR1 and CDR2 (germline): GTSNPN, SVGIG (reference sequence). CDR3 region: CAWTAAAANTEAFF. CDR3 in DNA: TGTGCCTGGACGGCGGCGGCTGCTAACACTGAAGCTTTCTTT.

The rearrangement joins TRBV11-3 to TRBJ2-5, with TRBD2 matching over 10 bases. CDR1 is SGHNT and CDR2 is YENEEA in the germline V gene. This CDR3 contains 15 residues. V shed 3 bases and J 2 bases; nucleotides not matched to a gene: 3. DNA for the CDR3: TGTGCCAGCAGCTTTAGCGGGGGGTCACAAGAGACCCAGTACTTC. It specifies CASSFSGGSQETQYF.

This chain joins TRBV19 and TRBJ1-5; possibly TRBD1 for D (6 bases). CDR3 length: 15 residues. Trimming left V 5 bases short and J 3 bases short, with 14 bases between. The germline gives CDR1 LNHDA, CDR2 SQIVND (reference sequence). The CDR3 loop is CASSGENRDNQPQHF. CDR3 DNA sequence: TGTGCCAGTAGTGGGGAAAACAGGGACAATCAGCCCCAGCATTTT.

The chain links TRBV9 to TRBJ2-2; TRBD2 matches at 9 bases. The CDR3 runs to 17 residues. J gave up 5 bases and V 6 bases, and 14 bases lay outside the gene matches. Germline assignment: CDR1 SGDLS and CDR2 YYNGEE. The CDR3 bases are TGTGCCAGCAACGTCGCGGCGGGGGGGCCGGGAACCGGGGAGCTGTTTTTT. This sequence encodes CASNVAAGGPGTGELFF.

This clone showed up just a few times. The gene calls are TRBV28 and TRBJ1-5; D unresolved. This CDR3 is built from 13 residues. The germline V and J ends were trimmed by 10 bases and 4 bases, with 14 bases remaining between them. The germline gives CDR1 MDHEN, CDR2 SYDVKM. CDR3 sequence: CATCARGNQPQHF. The CDR3, as DNA: TGTGCCACCTGCGCGAGAGGGAATCAGCCCCAGCATTTT.

The V call is TRBV6-5, the J call TRBJ2-2, with no clear D. The V gene's germline CDR1 is MNHEY and CDR2 SVGAGI. V lost 6 bases, J lost 6 bases, and 11 bases lay in between. The CDR3 totals 13 residues. The CDR3 DNA reads as TGTGCCAGCAGCAACGCAAGGGCCGGGGAGCTGTTTTTT. It yields the protein CASSNARAGELFF.

The table lists this clone with a count of one. The genes are TRBV30 and TRBJ1-5; no reliable D call. The V end was cut by 4 bases, the J end by 3 bases, with 10 bases between. Germline V gene lookup returns CDR1 GTSNPN and CDR2 SVGIG (reference sequence). This CDR3 is 13 amino acids long. The CDR3 loop reads CAWTRGTNQPQHF. As DNA, the CDR3 is TGTGCCTGGACCCGGGGTACCAATCAGCCCCAGCATTTT.

The rearrangement joins TRBV6-5 to TRBJ1-2; TRBD1 aligns across 7 bases. The junction had 6 bases not matched to a gene; V was cut back by 6 bases and J by 5 bases. The germline V gene encodes CDR1 MNHEY and CDR2 SVGAGI. This CDR3 spans 13 amino acids. For the CDR3, the DNA is TGTGCCAGCAGGCAGGACAGGTTATATGGCTACACCTTC. Translating gives CASRQDRLYGYTF.

V gene TRBV18 combines with J gene TRBJ1-1; D possibly corresponds to TRBD1 (5 bases). CDR3 size: 13 residues. CDR1 and CDR2 (germline): KGHSH, LQKENI. V was clipped by 1 base and J by 5 bases, with 8 bases between them. CDR3 DNA: TGTGCCAGCTCACCACAAGGGGTGACTGAAGCTTTCTTT. Protein product: CASSPQGVTEAFF.

The chain employs TRBV3-1 (or the pseudogene TRBV3-2) and TRBJ1-2, with D possibly being TRBD1 (5 bases). From germline, CDR1 is LGHDT and CDR2 YNNKEL (reference sequence). The CDR3 runs 14 residues. V was clipped by 1 base and J by 6 bases, with 12 bases between them. DNA of the CDR3: TGTGCCAGCAGCCAAGTGCACAGGTTACATGGCTACACCTTC. This translates into CASSQVHRLHGYTF.

The chain has TRBV7-2 and TRBJ1-1; D not resolved. CDR3 length equals 14 residues. Germline assignment: CDR1 SGHTA and CDR2 FQGNSA. V was shortened by 1 base and J by 1 base, with 7 bases between the two germline ends. CDR3 coding DNA: TGTGCCAGCAGCTTAGGGCAGAGGAACACTGAAGCTTTCTTT. Translating it yields CASSLGQRNTEAFF.

V and J are TRBV7-8 and TRBJ1-5; a possible D gene is TRBD1 (5 bases). Germline lookup yields CDR1 SGHVS and CDR2 FQNEAQ. V was pared by 1 base and J by 1 base, with 11 bases between. CDR3 length equals 16 residues. The CDR3: CASSLDGARSNQPQHF. DNA of the CDR3: TGTGCCAGCAGCTTAGACGGGGCGAGGAGCAATCAGCCCCAGCATTTT.

The gene calls are TRBV7-9 and TRBJ1-6, with 8 bases aligning to TRBD1. The CDR3 runs to 16 residues. Trimming cost V 7 bases and J 3 bases; bases outside gene matches: 8. Germline CDR1 SEHNR, CDR2 FQNEAQ (reference sequence). The CDR3, as DNA: TGTGCCAGCACCACGGGACAGGAAAACTATAATTCACCCCTCCACTTT. This codes for CASTTGQENYNSPLHF.

This rearrangement joins TRBV3-1 (or the pseudogene TRBV3-2) to TRBJ1-1, with D possibly matching TRBD1 (6 bases). Germline loops: CDR1 LGHDT, CDR2 YNNKEL (reference sequence). This CDR3 region has 14 residues. The V end lost 5 bases, the J end lost 3 bases, and 13 bases lay between the germline ends. CDR3 nucleotide sequence: TGTGCCAGCAGCTTACAGGGACGAGACACTGAAGCTTTCTTT. This sequence encodes CASSLQGRDTEAFF.

The J gene is TRBJ1-6, the V gene TRBV7-9, with 7 positions matching TRBD1. The J segment lost 3 bases and the V segment lost 7 bases, leaving 3 bases of the junction unmatched. The CDR3 is 14 amino acids. CDR1 is SEHNR and CDR2 is FQNEAQ in the germline V gene (reference sequence). The CDR3 DNA follows: TGTGCCAGCATGGGGGACAGCTATAATTCACCCCTCCACTTT. It encodes CASMGDSYNSPLHF. The full variable domain, with the rest looked up from reference TRBV7-9 and TRBJ1-6, is DTGVSQNPRHKITKRGQNVTFRCDPISEHNRLYWYRQTLGQGPEFLTYFQNEAQLEKSRLLSDRFSAERPKGSFSTLEIQRTEQGDSAMYLCASMGDSYNSPLHFGNGTRLTVT.

In its sample, this clone was seen a few times. The genes are TRBV9 and TRBJ1-1, with D perhaps TRBD1 (6 bases). This CDR3 comprises 15 residues. V was trimmed by 2 bases and J by 1 base, leaving 12 bases between them. The germline V gene has CDR1 SGDLS and CDR2 YYNGEE. The DNA of the CDR3 is TGTGCCAGCAGCGTCACAGGGTTCTCGAACACTGAAGCTTTCTTT. Translation: CASSVTGFSNTEAFF.

The chain is built from TRBV6-5 and TRBJ1-4; 8 bases fit TRBD1. The CDR3 runs 14 residues. Trimming took 7 bases from V and 4 from J; bases not matched to a gene: 5. Germline assignment: CDR1 MNHEY and CDR2 SVGAGI. The CDR3 DNA is TGTGCCAGCATCCTGGACAGGGATAATGAAAAACTGTTTTTT. Its translation is CASILDRDNEKLFF.

The chain joins TRBV10-2 to TRBJ2-5; the D call may be TRBD1 or TRBD2 (5 bases each). The germline gives CDR1 WSHSY, CDR2 SAAADI. Trimming removed 10 bases from V and 4 bases from J, with 16 bases in between. There are 13 residues in the CDR3. CDR3 coding DNA: TGCGCCACCGCGAGGGGCAGACGAGAGACCCAGTACTTC. Residues: CATARGRRETQYF.

This clone was observed once. This chain uses TRBV9 with TRBJ2-7; D is tentatively TRBD1 or TRBD2 (5 bases each). The V end was cut by 2 bases, the J end by 6 bases, with 12 bases between. This CDR3 has 13 amino acids. CDR1 SGDLS and CDR2 YYNGEE come from the germline V gene. Here the CDR3 reads CASSVGPGTEQYF. The CDR3 DNA is TGTGCCAGCAGCGTGGGACCGGGCACCGAGCAGTACTTC.

This clone was counted between two and nine times. The rearrangement joins TRBV4-1 to TRBJ2-2; D call uncertain. This CDR3 comprises 16 residues. V was cut by 3 bases and J by 4 bases, with 15 bases left in between. The germline V gene encodes CDR1 MGHRA and CDR2 YSYEKL. The chain's CDR3 is CASSQYVQTFTGELFF. Written as DNA, the CDR3 is TGCGCCAGCAGCCAGTATGTACAGACTTTCACCGGGGAGCTGTTTTTT.

The chain links TRBV9 to TRBJ1-3, with D uncertain. The germline V and J ends were trimmed by 6 bases and 2 bases, with 15 bases remaining between them. The germline V gene encodes CDR1 SGDLS and CDR2 YYNGEE. The CDR3 contains 15 residues. CDR3 in DNA: TGTGCCAGCACCCCATTGGGGTTACCTGGAAACACCATATATTTT. Its translation is CASTPLGLPGNTIYF.

V and J are TRBV11-3 and TRBJ2-5; the match to TRBD2 covers 9 bases. The germline V gene has CDR1 SGHNT and CDR2 YENEEA. V lost 2 bases to trimming and J lost 5 bases; unmatched junction nucleotides: 9. The CDR3 runs to 16 residues. As DNA, the CDR3 is TGTGCCAGCAGCTTAAGAGGGCGGGGGGGCTCGGAGACCCAGTACTTC. Its translation is CASSLRGRGGSETQYF.

This clone has just one count. The CDR3 protein is CASTDPSGANVLTF. Here the CDR3 DNA reads TGCGCCAGCACGGATCCTTCCGGGGCCAACGTCCTGACTTTC. The rearrangement links TRBV5-1 to TRBJ2-6, with unresolved D. Germline V gene sequence: CDR1 SGHRS, CDR2 YFSETQ. Trimming pared 6 bases from V and 4 bases from J, leaving 11 bases between. This CDR3 has 14 amino acids.

This clone has just one count. The V call is TRBV5-1, the J call TRBJ1-2, with 10 bases aligning to TRBD1. The CDR3 length is 14 residues. V shed 5 bases, J shed 6 bases, and the junction held 7 bases outside the gene matches. From germline, CDR1 is SGHRS and CDR2 YFSETQ. CDR3 sequence (DNA): TGCGCCAGCAGACCCGAGACAGGGGGCAATGGCTACACCTTC. It is translated as CASRPETGGNGYTF.

CDR3 protein: CASSVGRPNTEAFF. The CDR3 DNA sequence: TGTGCCAGCAGCGTCGGCCGGCCCAACACTGAAGCTTTCTTT. The rearrangement uses TRBV9 and TRBJ1-1; no firm D call. Germline values: CDR1 SGDLS, CDR2 YYNGEE. Trimming took off 2 bases at V and 2 bases at J, with 10 bases between the two ends. This CDR3 comprises 14 residues.

V and J are TRBV18 and TRBJ1-1, with a weak D call TRBD1 (6 bases). The CDR3 spans 14 residues. Germline V gene lookup returns CDR1 KGHSH and CDR2 LQKENI. V lost 3 bases, J lost 8 bases, and 16 bases lay in between. The CDR3 DNA reads as TGTGCCAGCTCACCCAGGGGTATTGGTCAGGAAGCTTTCTTT. Its protein is CASSPRGIGQEAFF.

In DNA form, the CDR3 reads TGTGCCAGCAGCGCCCCAGCCCAGGGCCCACGGAGCACTGAAGCTTTCTTT. It is translated as CASSAPAQGPRSTEAFF. The chain couples TRBV9 to TRBJ1-1; TRBD1 is a possible D gene (5 bases). Trimming took 3 bases from V and 4 from J, leaving 22 bases between them. Germline V lookup: CDR1 SGDLS, CDR2 YYNGEE. The CDR3 runs 17 residues.

The chain couples TRBV7-8 to TRBJ2-7; weak D call: TRBD2 (6 bases). V dropped 5 bases and J dropped 5 bases, with 13 bases sitting between them. In germline, CDR1 is SGHVS, CDR2 FQNEAQ. The CDR3 has 13 amino acids. CDR3 sequence reads: CASSRLGGHEQYV. The CDR3 DNA reads as TGTGCCAGCAGCCGCCTGGGAGGTCACGAGCAGTACGTC.

The chain uses TRBV10-2 and TRBJ1-2; TRBD1 matches 8 bases. This CDR3 has 14 residues. The ends lost 2 bases at V and 5 bases at J; junction bases unmatched: 4. Germline V gene lookup returns CDR1 WSHSY and CDR2 SAAADI. CDR3 residues: CASSETGGGYGYTF. The CDR3 coding sequence is TGCGCCAGCAGTGAGACAGGGGGAGGGTATGGCTACACCTTC.

The rearrangement joins TRBV11-3 to TRBJ2-5; 8 bases map to TRBD1. This CDR3 is built from 14 residues. V dropped 5 bases and J dropped 6; count of bases not matched to a gene: 8. The germline V gene has CDR1 SGHNT and CDR2 YENEEA. The chain's CDR3 is CASSPTTGGQTQYF. CDR3 nucleotide sequence: TGTGCCAGCAGCCCGACTACAGGGGGACAGACCCAGTACTTC.

The chain employs TRBV5-5 and TRBJ2-1, with TRBD2 as a possible D gene (5 bases). The germline V gene encodes CDR1 SGHKS and CDR2 YYEKEE (reference sequence). Between the trimmed V and J ends, which lost 2 bases and 3 bases, there was a span of 9 bases. The CDR3 totals 14 residues. The CDR3 coding sequence is TGTGCCAGCAGCTTACTGACTAACTACAATGAGCAGTTCTTC. Translation: CASSLLTNYNEQFF.